Following are 15 T cell receptor beta chains from one sample sequenced in a study of tissue T cells after allogeneic stem cell transplantation. Sequencing was performed with immunoSEQ multiplex PCR; in TCRdb, only in-frame clones are kept and a portion is missing. The sample gives 20,000 to 30,000 clones, about 90% of which show up once; roughly 2% is in the top ten. The sample in question was blood, obtained before transplantation. The receptors shown here come from a male donor older than 55 who later had graft-versus-host disease after an allogeneic stem cell transplant.

The gene calls are TRBV3-1 (or the pseudogene TRBV3-2) and TRBJ2-3, with TRBD2 identical over 9 bases. In germline, CDR1 is LGHDT, CDR2 YNNKEL (reference sequence). There are 15 residues in the CDR3. Trimming cost V 1 base and J 3 bases; bases outside gene matches: 2. The CDR3 bases are TGTGCCAGCAGCCAAGTGCTAGCGGGAACAGATACGCAGTATTTT. It encodes CASSQVLAGTDTQYF.

This chain connects TRBV5-1 to TRBJ1-2; D is perhaps TRBD1 (6 bases). Germline CDR1 is SGHRS and CDR2 is YFSETQ. Deletions cut 0 bases from V and 2 bases from J, with 11 bases between. The CDR3 has 15 residues. The CDR3 DNA follows: TGCGCCAGCAGCTTGGCGGCGGGGGCGAACTATGGCTACACCTTC. Its protein is CASSLAAGANYGYTF.

This clone was seen more than once but under ten times. The rearrangement links TRBV11-2 to TRBJ1-3; 11 bases are shared with TRBD1. CDR3 length equals 15 residues. Germline V CDR1 and CDR2: SGHAT, FQNNGV. V dropped 6 bases and J dropped 2; count of bases not matched to a gene: 3. The CDR3 nucleotides read TGTGCCAGCAGAGCGGGACAGGGGGCTGGAAACACCATATATTTT. It encodes CASRAGQGAGNTIYF.

This rearrangement joins TRBV7-2 to TRBJ2-5, with D tentatively TRBD2 (6 bases). CDR3 length equals 14 residues. The germline V and J ends were trimmed by 5 bases and 1 base, with 11 bases remaining between them. CDR1 is SGHTA, CDR2 FQGNSA, per germline. CDR3 nucleotide sequence: TGTGCCAGCAGCGTAGGAGGGGCCCAAGAGACCCAGTACTTC. Its protein product is CASSVGGAQETQYF.

This clone appeared once. This rearrangement joins TRBV24-1 to TRBJ2-1, with a weak D call TRBD1 (6 bases). This CDR3 contains 11 residues. Germline CDR1 and CDR2: KGHDR and SFDVKD. The V and J ends lost 6 bases and 8 bases respectively, with 7 bases between them. DNA of the CDR3: TGTGCCACCAGTCAGGGGTATGAGCAGTTCTTC. It codes for CATSQGYEQFF.

This clone has more than one count but fewer than ten. The chain carries TRBV30 and TRBJ2-7; weak D call: TRBD1 (5 bases). Trimming removed 0 bases at V and 6 bases at J, with 9 bases between. CDR3 length: 12 residues. The germline gives CDR1 GTSNPN, CDR2 SVGIG (reference sequence). DNA for the CDR3: TGTGCCTGGAGTGTACCAAGGGGCGAGCAGTACTTC. It encodes CAWSVPRGEQYF.

This chain joins TRBV3-1 (or the pseudogene TRBV3-2) and TRBJ2-7; D is perhaps TRBD1 (5 bases). This CDR3 comprises 15 residues. V was shortened by 0 bases and J by 4 bases, with 13 bases between the two germline ends. The germline CDR1 and CDR2 sequences are LGHDT and YNNKEL (reference sequence). The DNA for the CDR3 is TGTGCCAGCAGCCAAGAGACAGTGATCTTGTACGAGCAGTACTTC. It translates to CASSQETVILYEQYF.

The chain carries TRBV6-2 or TRBV6-3 and TRBJ1-1; D ambiguous. Per germline, CDR1 MNHEY and CDR2 SVGEGT. This CDR3 is built from 11 residues. The ends were cut back, 4 bases at V and 5 bases at J, with 5 bases in the middle. For the CDR3, the DNA is TGTGCCAGCAGTTCCGGGACTGAAGCTTTCTTT. It translates to CASSSGTEAFF.

The chain recombines TRBV28 with TRBJ2-3; D is perhaps TRBD1 (6 bases). The V end lost 5 bases, the J end lost 4 bases, and 13 bases lay between the germline ends. In germline, CDR1 is MDHEN, CDR2 SYDVKM. The CDR3 is 14 amino acids. CDR3 residues: CASSPHRAADTQYF. Written as DNA, the CDR3 is TGTGCCAGCAGTCCCCACAGGGCGGCAGATACGCAGTATTTT.

The chain couples TRBV27 to TRBJ1-3, with D possibly being TRBD1 (5 bases). This CDR3 has 15 residues. The V end lost 3 bases, the J end lost 0 bases, and 9 bases lay between the germline ends. Germline lookup yields CDR1 MNHEY and CDR2 SMNVEV (reference sequence). CDR3 residues: CASSFDSTSGNTIYF. DNA for the CDR3: TGTGCCAGCAGTTTCGACAGCACCTCTGGAAACACCATATATTTT.

V gene TRBV5-5 combines with J gene TRBJ1-6; D unclear. CDR3 length: 17 residues. Trimming pared 0 bases from V and 2 bases from J, leaving 12 bases between. Germline values: CDR1 SGHKS, CDR2 YYEKEE (reference sequence). The CDR3 region is CASSLDRADPYNSPLHF. DNA for the CDR3: TGTGCCAGCAGCTTGGATCGGGCGGACCCCTATAATTCACCCCTCCACTTT.

V usage is TRBV5-6 and J usage is TRBJ2-3; tentative D call: TRBD1 (5 bases). Germline V gene data show CDR1 as SGHDT and CDR2 as YYEEEE. V lost 10 bases and J lost 0, with 15 bases in between. This CDR3 spans 14 amino acids. CDR3 sequence: CAFRTRTSTDTQYF. CDR3 in DNA: TGTGCCTTCCGGACACGAACTAGCACAGATACGCAGTATTTT.

This chain uses TRBV3-1 (or the pseudogene TRBV3-2) with TRBJ1-5, with 7 positions matching TRBD1. CDR1 and CDR2 (germline): LGHDT, YNNKEL (reference sequence). This CDR3 comprises 12 residues. J was trimmed by 4 bases and V by 8 bases; bases with no gene match: 2. CDR3 DNA: TGTGCCAGCGGGGACAGTAATCAGCCCCAGCATTTT. Translation: CASGDSNQPQHF.

This sequence joins TRBV3-1 (or the pseudogene TRBV3-2) and TRBJ2-7; 11 positions agree with TRBD2. Germline V gene sequence: CDR1 LGHDT, CDR2 YNNKEL (reference sequence). The CDR3 totals 17 residues. V was clipped by 4 bases and J by 5 bases; unmatched bases: 13. CDR3: CASSPPSGGLLRNEQYF. The CDR3 bases are TGTGCCAGCAGCCCCCCTAGCGGGGGGCTCCTTCGGAACGAGCAGTACTTC.

CDR3 amino acids: CASSSVGTNTDTQYF. The CDR3 DNA reads TGTGCCAGCAGCTCGGTAGGGACTAACACAGATACGCAGTATTTT. V is TRBV7-2 and J is TRBJ2-3, with 7 bases aligning to TRBD2. V dropped 4 bases and J dropped 2; count of bases not matched to a gene: 6. The CDR3 spans 15 residues. CDR1 SGHTA and CDR2 FQGNSA come from the germline V gene.